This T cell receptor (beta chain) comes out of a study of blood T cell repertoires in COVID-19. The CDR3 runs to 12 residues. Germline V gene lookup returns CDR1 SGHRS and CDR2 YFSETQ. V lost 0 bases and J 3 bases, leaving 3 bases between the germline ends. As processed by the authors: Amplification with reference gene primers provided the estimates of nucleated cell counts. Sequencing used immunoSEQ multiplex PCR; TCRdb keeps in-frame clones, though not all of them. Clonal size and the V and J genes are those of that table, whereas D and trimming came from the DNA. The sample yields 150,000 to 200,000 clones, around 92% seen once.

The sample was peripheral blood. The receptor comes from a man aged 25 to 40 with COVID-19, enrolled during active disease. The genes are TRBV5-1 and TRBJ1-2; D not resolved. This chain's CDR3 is CASSLGDYGYTF. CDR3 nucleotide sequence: TGCGCCAGCAGCTTGGGCGACTATGGCTACACCTTC.